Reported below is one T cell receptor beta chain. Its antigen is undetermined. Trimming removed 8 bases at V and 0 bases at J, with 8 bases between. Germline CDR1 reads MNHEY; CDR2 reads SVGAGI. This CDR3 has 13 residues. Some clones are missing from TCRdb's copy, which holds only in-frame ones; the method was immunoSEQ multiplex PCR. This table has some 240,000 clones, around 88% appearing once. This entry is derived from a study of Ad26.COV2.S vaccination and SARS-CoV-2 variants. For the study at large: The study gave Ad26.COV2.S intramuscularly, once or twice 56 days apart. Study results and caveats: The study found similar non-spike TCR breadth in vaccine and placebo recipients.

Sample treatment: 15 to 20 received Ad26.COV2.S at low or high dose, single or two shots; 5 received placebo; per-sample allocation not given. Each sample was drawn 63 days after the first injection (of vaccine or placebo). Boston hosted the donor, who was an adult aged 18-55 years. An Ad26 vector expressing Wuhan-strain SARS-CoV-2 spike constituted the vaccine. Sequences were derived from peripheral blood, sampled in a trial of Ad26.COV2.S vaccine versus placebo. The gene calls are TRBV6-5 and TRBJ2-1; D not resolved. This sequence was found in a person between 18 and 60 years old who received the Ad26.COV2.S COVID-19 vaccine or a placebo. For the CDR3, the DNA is TGTGCCAGCCGCAGAGGCTCCTACAATGAGCAGTTCTTC. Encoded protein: CASRRGSYNEQFF.